This TCR beta chain was observed in a study of cytomegalovirus exposure and HLA in healthy donors. General study findings and limits: Rates of TCR association differed by HLA locus in a later analysis, with DRB1 highest and HLA-C lowest. Later analysis identified several of the most significant clusters that appeared linked to common viral pathogens. More clonal expansion characterized HLA-associated TCR beta chains than equally common others in a later analysis. The investigators catalogued some 150 TCR beta chains as cytomegalovirus-associated.

Germline V gives CDR1 MNHNY, CDR2 SVGAGI (reference sequence). V shed 2 bases and J shed 2 bases, with 3 bases lying between them. The CDR3 covers 12 residues. Amplification used 60 Vbeta primers and 13 Jbeta primers. The method was immunoSEQ multiplex PCR; TCRdb's version includes in-frame clones alone and lacks a portion of them. The sample has approximately 44,000 clones, approximately 84% seen once. Note on this clone: Its target is unknown.

The receptor comes from a middle-aged man in good health and CMV-seronegative. The sample was PBMCs. The gene calls are TRBV6-6 and TRBJ1-1; D is uncertain. This CDR3 is CASSYTNTEAFF. CDR3 in DNA: TGTGCCAGCAGTTACACAAACACTGAAGCTTTCTTT.